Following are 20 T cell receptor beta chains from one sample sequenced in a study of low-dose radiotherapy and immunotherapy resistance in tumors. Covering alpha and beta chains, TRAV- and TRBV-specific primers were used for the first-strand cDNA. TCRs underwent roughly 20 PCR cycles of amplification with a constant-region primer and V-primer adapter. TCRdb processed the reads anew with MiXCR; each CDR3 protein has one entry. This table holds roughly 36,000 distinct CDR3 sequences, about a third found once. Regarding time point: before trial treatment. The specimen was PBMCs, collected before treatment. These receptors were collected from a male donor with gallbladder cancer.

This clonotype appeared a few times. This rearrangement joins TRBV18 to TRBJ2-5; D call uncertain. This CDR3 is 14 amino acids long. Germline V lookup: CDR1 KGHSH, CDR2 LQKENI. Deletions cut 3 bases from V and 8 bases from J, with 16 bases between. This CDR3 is CASSPSTSDVTQYF. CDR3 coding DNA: TGTGCCAGCTCACCTAGTACTTCTGACGTTACCCAGTACTTC.

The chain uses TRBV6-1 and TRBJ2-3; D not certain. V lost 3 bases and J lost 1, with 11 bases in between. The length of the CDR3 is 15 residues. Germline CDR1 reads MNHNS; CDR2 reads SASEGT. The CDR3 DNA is TGTGCCAGCAGTGAGGGTTTAGGCCGCACAGATACGCAGTATTTT. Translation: CASSEGLGRTDTQYF.

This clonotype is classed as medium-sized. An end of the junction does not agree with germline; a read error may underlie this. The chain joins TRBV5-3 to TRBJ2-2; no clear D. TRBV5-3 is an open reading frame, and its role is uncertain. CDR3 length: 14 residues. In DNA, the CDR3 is TGCGCCAGCAAGGTCTCCCCGAACACCGGGGAGCTGTTTTTT. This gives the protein CASKVSPNTGELFF.

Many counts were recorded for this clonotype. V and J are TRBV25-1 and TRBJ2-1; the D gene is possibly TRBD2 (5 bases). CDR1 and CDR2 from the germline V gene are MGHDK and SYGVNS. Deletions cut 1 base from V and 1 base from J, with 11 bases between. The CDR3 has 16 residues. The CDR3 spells CASSESQRPSYNEQFF. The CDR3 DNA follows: TGTGCCAGCAGTGAATCACAGCGGCCTTCCTACAATGAGCAGTTCTTC.

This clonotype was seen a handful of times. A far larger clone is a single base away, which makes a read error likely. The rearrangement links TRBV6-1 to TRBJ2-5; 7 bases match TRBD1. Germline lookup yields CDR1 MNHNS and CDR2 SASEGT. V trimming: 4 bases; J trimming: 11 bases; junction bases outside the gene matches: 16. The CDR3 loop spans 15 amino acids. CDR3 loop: CASSATGTVLNEQYF. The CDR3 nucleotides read TGTGCCAGCAGTGCCACCGGGACAGTCCTCAATGAGCAGTACTTC.

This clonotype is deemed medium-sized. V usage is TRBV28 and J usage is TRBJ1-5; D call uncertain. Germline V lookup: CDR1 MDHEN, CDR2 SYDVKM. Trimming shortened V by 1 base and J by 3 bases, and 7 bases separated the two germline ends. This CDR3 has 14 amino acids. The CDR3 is CASSLFQFNQPQHF. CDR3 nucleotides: TGTGCCAGCAGTTTATTTCAGTTCAATCAGCCCCAGCATTTT. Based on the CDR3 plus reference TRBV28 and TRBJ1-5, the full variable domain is DVKVTQSSRYLVKRTGEKVFLECVQDMDHENMFWYRQDPGLGLRLIYFSYDVKMKEKGDIPEGYSVSREKKERFSLILESASTNQTSMYLCASSLFQFNQPQHFGDGTRLSIL.

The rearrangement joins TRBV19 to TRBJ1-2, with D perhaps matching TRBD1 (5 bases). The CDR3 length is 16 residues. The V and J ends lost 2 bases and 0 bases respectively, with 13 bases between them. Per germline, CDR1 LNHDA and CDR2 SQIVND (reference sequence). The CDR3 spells CASSIYSTGANYGYTF. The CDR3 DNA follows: TGTGCCAGTAGTATATATTCCACAGGAGCTAACTATGGCTACACCTTC.

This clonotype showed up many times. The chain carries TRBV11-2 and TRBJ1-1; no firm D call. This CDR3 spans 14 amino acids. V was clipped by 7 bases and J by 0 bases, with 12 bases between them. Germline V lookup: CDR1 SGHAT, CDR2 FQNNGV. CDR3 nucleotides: TGTGCCAGCACCTTTGGTGAGGTGAACACTGAAGCTTTCTTT. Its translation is CASTFGEVNTEAFF.

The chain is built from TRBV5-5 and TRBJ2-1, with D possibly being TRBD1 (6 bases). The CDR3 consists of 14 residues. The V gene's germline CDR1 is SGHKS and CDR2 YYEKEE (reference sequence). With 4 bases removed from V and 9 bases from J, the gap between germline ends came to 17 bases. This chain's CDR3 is CASSLGAGATEQFF. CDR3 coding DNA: TGTGCCAGCAGCCTCGGGGCAGGGGCCACTGAGCAGTTCTTC. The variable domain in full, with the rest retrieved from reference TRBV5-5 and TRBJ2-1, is DAGVTQSPTHLIKTRGQQVTLRCSPISGHKSVSWYQQVLGQGPQFIFQYYEKEERGRGNFPDRFSARQFPNYSSELNVNALLLGDSALYLCASSLGAGATEQFFGPGTRLTVL.

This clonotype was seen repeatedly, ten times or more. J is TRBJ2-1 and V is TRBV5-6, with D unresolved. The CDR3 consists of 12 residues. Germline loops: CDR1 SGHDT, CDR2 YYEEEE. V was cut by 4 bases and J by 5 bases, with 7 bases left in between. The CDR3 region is CASSLLDNEQFF. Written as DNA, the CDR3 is TGTGCCAGCAGCCTCTTAGACAATGAGCAGTTCTTC.

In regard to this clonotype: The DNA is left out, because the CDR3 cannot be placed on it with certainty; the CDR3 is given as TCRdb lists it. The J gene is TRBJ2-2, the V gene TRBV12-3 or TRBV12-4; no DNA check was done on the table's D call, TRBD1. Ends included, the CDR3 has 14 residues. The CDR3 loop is CASSRGGTGELFFF.

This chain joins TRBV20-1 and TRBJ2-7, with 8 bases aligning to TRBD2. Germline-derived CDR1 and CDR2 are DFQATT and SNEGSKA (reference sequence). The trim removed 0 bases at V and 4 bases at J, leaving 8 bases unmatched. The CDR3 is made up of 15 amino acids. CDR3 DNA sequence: TGCAGTGCTAGAGATAGGGGACTAGGGAGGTACGAGCAGTACTTC. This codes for CSARDRGLGRYEQYF.

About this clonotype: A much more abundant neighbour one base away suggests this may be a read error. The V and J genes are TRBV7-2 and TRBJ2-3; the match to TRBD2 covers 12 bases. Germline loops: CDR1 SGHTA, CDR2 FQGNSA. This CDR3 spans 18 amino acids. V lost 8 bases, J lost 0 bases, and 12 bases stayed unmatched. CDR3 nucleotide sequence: TGTGCCAGCCGCCCGGGACTAGCGGGCCCCATAAGCACAGATACGCAGTATTTT. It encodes CASRPGLAGPISTDTQYF.

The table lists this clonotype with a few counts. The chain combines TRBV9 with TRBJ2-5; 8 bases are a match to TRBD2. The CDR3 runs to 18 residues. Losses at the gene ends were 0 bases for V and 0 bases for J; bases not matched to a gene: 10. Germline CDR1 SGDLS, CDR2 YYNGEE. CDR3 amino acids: CASSVATGGTTYQETQYF. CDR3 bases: TGTGCCAGCAGCGTAGCTACGGGGGGGACTACGTACCAAGAGACCCAGTACTTC.

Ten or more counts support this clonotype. CDR3 region: CSASVLLNYGYTF. The CDR3 nucleotides read TGCAGTGCTTCGGTCTTATTAAACTATGGCTACACCTTC. The V call is TRBV20-1, the J call TRBJ1-2; D remains unclear. The CDR3 is 13 residues long. Germline loops: CDR1 DFQATT, CDR2 SNEGSKA (reference sequence). Between the trimmed V and J ends, which lost 5 bases and 2 bases, there was a span of 12 bases.

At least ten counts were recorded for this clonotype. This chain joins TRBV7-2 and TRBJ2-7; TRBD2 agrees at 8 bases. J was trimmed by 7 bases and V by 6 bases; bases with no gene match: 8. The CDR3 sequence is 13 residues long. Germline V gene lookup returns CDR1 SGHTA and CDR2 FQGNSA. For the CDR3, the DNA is TGTGCCAGCAGTTTTGGACTAGCTCGGGAGCAGTACTTC. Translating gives CASSFGLAREQYF.

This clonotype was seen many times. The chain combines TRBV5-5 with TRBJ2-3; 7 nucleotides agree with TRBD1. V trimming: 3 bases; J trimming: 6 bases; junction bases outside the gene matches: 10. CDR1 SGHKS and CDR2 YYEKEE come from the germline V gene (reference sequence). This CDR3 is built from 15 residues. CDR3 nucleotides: TGTGCCAGCAGCTCGCAGGGCAGGGGGACGGATACGCAGTATTTT. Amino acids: CASSSQGRGTDTQYF.

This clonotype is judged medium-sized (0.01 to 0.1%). This CDR3 is CASRGDTDTQYF. In nucleotides, the CDR3 is TGTGCCAGCAGGGGGGACACAGATACGCAGTATTTT. J is TRBJ2-3 and V is TRBV6-2 or TRBV6-3, with D tentatively TRBD1 or TRBD2 (5 bases each). V was trimmed by 6 bases and J by 2 bases, leaving 6 bases between them. The CDR3 covers 12 residues. CDR1 is MNHEY, CDR2 SVGEGT, per germline.

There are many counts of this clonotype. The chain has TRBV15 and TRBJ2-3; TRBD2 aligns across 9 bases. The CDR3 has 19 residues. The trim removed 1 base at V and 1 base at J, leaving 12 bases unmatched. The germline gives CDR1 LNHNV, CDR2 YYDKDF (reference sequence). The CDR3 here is CATSRGNTRAGGGTDTQYF. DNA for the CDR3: TGTGCCACCAGCAGAGGTAATACCAGAGCGGGAGGAGGCACAGATACGCAGTATTTT. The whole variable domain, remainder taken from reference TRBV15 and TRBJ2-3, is DAMVIQNPRYQVTQFGKPVTLSCSQTLNHNVMYWYQQKSSQAPKLLFHYYDKDFNNEADTPDNFQSRRPNTSFCFLDIRSPGLGDTAMYLCATSRGNTRAGGGTDTQYFGPGTRLTVL.

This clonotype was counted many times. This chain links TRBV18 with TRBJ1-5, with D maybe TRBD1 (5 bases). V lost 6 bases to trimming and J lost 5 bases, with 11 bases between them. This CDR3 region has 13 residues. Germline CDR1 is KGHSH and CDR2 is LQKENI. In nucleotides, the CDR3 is TGTGCCAGCTCGAGGGCCAGGGATCAGCCCCAGCATTTT. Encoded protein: CASSRARDQPQHF. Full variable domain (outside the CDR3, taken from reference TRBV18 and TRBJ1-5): NAGVMQNPRHLVRRRGQEARLRCSPMKGHSHVYWYRQLPEEGLKFMVYLQKENIIDESGMPKERFSAEFPKEGPSILRIQQVVRGDSAAYFCASSRARDQPQHFGDGTRLSIL.